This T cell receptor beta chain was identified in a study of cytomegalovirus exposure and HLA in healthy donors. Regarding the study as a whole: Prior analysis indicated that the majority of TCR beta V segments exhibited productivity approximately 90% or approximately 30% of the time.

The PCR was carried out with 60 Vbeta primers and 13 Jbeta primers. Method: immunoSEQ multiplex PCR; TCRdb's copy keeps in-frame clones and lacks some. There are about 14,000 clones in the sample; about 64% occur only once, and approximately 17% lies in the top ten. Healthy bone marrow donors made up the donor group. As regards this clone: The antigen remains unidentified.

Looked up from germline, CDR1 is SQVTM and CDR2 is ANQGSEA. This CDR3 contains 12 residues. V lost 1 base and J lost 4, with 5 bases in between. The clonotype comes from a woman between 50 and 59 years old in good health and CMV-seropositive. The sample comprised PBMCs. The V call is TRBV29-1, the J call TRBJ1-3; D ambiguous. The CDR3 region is CSVEGGGNTIYF. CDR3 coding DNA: TGCAGCGTTGAAGGAGGAGGAAACACCATATATTTT. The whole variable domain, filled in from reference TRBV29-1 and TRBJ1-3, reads SAVISQKPSRDICQRGTSLTIQCQVDSQVTMMFWYRQQPGQSLTLIATANQGSEATYESGFVIDKFPISRPNLTFSTLTVSNMSPEDSSIYLCSVEGGGNTIYFGEGSWLTVV.